The 16 T cell receptor beta chains below come from one sample, sequenced in a study of response to subunit inactivated influenza vaccine. Each CDR3 protein is one row after TCRdb ran MiXCR on the RT-PCR reads. The sample includes some 500,000 distinct CDR3 sequences, 25% of them seen just once. The input for sequencing was CD4+ T cells sorted from PBMCs, taken 4 to 6 days after vaccination. These receptor sequences come from a man aged 50-60 years who received an inactivated influenza vaccine.

The gene calls are TRBV7-2 and TRBJ1-1; D unclear. Germline CDR1 SGHTA, CDR2 FQGNSA. The CDR3 contains 15 residues. Deletions cut 2 bases from V and 0 bases from J, with 10 bases between. Here the CDR3 reads CASSLMGSLNTEAFF. CDR3 coding DNA: TGTGCCAGCAGCTTAATGGGTAGCCTGAACACTGAAGCTTTCTTT.

The chain recombines TRBV20-1 with TRBJ2-3; 16 bases line up with TRBD2. V shed 4 bases and J 4 bases; nucleotides not matched to a gene: 2. Germline V gene data show CDR1 as DFQATT and CDR2 as SNEGSKA (reference sequence). This CDR3 contains 15 residues. For the CDR3, the DNA is TGCAGTGCTACGGGACTAGCGGGAGGGGCAGATACGCAGTATTTT. Translated, it gives CSATGLAGGADTQYF.

The J gene is TRBJ2-1, the V gene TRBV3-1; D might be TRBD1 or TRBD2, each matching 5 bases. The ends were cut back, 5 bases at V and 5 bases at J, with 13 bases in the middle. This CDR3 has 14 amino acids. The germline CDR1 and CDR2 sequences are LGHDT and YNNKEL (reference sequence). The CDR3 here is CASSFRDPHNEQFF. CDR3 in DNA: TGTGCCAGCAGCTTCCGGGACCCACACAATGAGCAGTTCTTC.

This clonotype has more than one count but fewer than ten. This CDR3 reads CSAPPGQGATQYF. In DNA form, the CDR3 reads TGCAGTGCACCGCCGGGACAGGGTGCGACCCAGTACTTC. The J gene is TRBJ2-5, the V gene TRBV20-1; 9 bases match TRBD1. Germline CDR1 and CDR2: DFQATT and SNEGSKA (reference sequence). CDR3 length equals 13 residues. V lost 6 bases to trimming and J lost 7 bases; unmatched junction nucleotides: 9.

The chain joins TRBV15 to TRBJ2-5; no clear D gene. Germline CDR1 is LNHNV and CDR2 is YYDKDF (reference sequence). The CDR3 has 14 amino acids. The ends were cut back, 1 base at V and 3 bases at J, with 9 bases in the middle. The CDR3 sequence is CATSRVGYKETQYF. CDR3 nucleotides: TGTGCCACCAGCAGAGTGGGATACAAAGAGACCCAGTACTTC.

This clonotype was detected only a few times. The genes are TRBV30 and TRBJ2-1, with a possible D match to TRBD2 (6 bases). This CDR3 region has 17 residues. CDR1 GTSNPN and CDR2 SVGIG come from the germline V gene (reference sequence). V gave up 1 base and J gave up 0 bases, with 16 bases separating them. CDR3 protein: CAWSGGGKGSSYNEQFF. DNA of the CDR3: TGTGCCTGGAGTGGAGGCGGGAAGGGCAGCTCCTACAATGAGCAGTTCTTC.

This chain uses TRBV20-1 with TRBJ1-6, with 8 bases lining up with TRBD1. J was trimmed by 7 bases and V by 2 bases; bases with no gene match: 1. The CDR3 is made up of 13 amino acids. Germline V gene sequence: CDR1 DFQATT, CDR2 SNEGSKA (reference sequence). CDR3 coding DNA: TGCAGTGCTAGATACAGGGGGAATTCACCCCTCCACTTT. Translation gives CSARYRGNSPLHF.

The chain employs TRBV6-5 and TRBJ2-2; TRBD2 matches at 12 bases. This CDR3 has 17 amino acids. The germline CDR1 and CDR2 sequences are MNHEY and SVGAGI. With V trimmed by 4 bases and J by 3 bases, 6 bases remained unmatched. The CDR3 DNA reads TGTGCCAGCAGTTCCAGGGCTAGCGGGGGGGACACCGGGGAGCTGTTTTTT. Translating gives CASSSRASGGDTGELFF.

The genes are TRBV11-2 and TRBJ2-5; the match to TRBD1 covers 7 bases. CDR3 size: 15 residues. Germline V lookup: CDR1 SGHAT, CDR2 FQNNGV. J lost 4 bases, V lost 5 bases, and 10 bases had no gene match. CDR3 sequence (DNA): TGTGCCAGCAGCCCAGGACAGGTTGGGCGAGAGACCCAGTACTTC. Translated, it gives CASSPGQVGRETQYF.

The genes are TRBV12-3 or TRBV12-4 and TRBJ1-1, with D perhaps TRBD1 (6 bases). V lost 1 base to trimming and J lost 7 bases, with 13 bases between them. CDR3 length: 14 residues. CDR3 sequence reads: CASSLGRGGGEAFF. The CDR3, as DNA: TGTGCCAGCAGTTTAGGCAGGGGCGGAGGTGAAGCTTTCTTT.

J is TRBJ2-7 and V is TRBV6-6, with 12 bases that match TRBD1. Trimming removed 6 bases from V and 8 bases from J; junction bases left unmatched: 5. The CDR3 runs 13 residues. Per germline, CDR1 MNHNY and CDR2 SVGAGI (reference sequence). The CDR3 here is CASRGTGGAKQYF. The CDR3 DNA reads TGTGCCAGCAGAGGGACAGGGGGCGCGAAGCAGTACTTC.

Only a few counts were recorded for this clonotype. The chain employs TRBV12-3 or TRBV12-4 and TRBJ1-4, with unresolved D. This CDR3 spans 13 amino acids. V was clipped by 3 bases and J by 7 bases, with 9 bases between them. The chain's CDR3 is CASSFILGEKLFF. In nucleotides, the CDR3 is TGTGCCAGCAGTTTTATTTTAGGTGAAAAACTGTTTTTT.

The rearrangement joins TRBV28 to TRBJ2-1, with 9 bases lining up with TRBD1. Germline CDR1 is MDHEN and CDR2 is SYDVKM. The CDR3 is made up of 16 amino acids. The chain's CDR3 is CTSLGGTGSSYNEQFF. CDR3 DNA: TGTACCTCACTTGGGGGGACAGGGAGCTCCTACAATGAGCAGTTCTTC.

This clonotype was counted between two and nine times. The chain is built from TRBV6-4 and TRBJ1-5; 7 positions agree with TRBD1. J was trimmed by 0 bases and V by 0 bases; bases with no gene match: 8. CDR3 length: 18 amino acids. CDR1 is MRHNA, CDR2 SNTAGT, per germline. CDR3: CASSDSTYQGDSNQPQHF. CDR3 bases: TGTGCCAGCAGTGACTCGACGTATCAGGGGGATAGCAATCAGCCCCAGCATTTT.

This clonotype appeared a few times. The chain recombines TRBV12-3 or TRBV12-4 with TRBJ2-3; D call uncertain. V lost 7 bases to trimming and J lost 0 bases, with 8 bases between them. This CDR3 is built from 13 residues. The CDR3 sequence: CASTRSSTDTQYF. The CDR3 nucleotides read TGTGCCAGCACCAGATCGAGCACAGATACGCAGTATTTT.

This chain joins TRBV20-1 and TRBJ2-3, with a tentative D call TRBD2 (6 bases). The CDR3 runs to 16 residues. CDR1 DFQATT and CDR2 SNEGSKA come from the germline V gene (reference sequence). Deletions cut 0 bases from V and 1 base from J, with 14 bases between. The CDR3 DNA is TGCAGTGCTAGAGATGTGGCGGGGAGCCGCACAGATACGCAGTATTTT. Protein: CSARDVAGSRTDTQYF.